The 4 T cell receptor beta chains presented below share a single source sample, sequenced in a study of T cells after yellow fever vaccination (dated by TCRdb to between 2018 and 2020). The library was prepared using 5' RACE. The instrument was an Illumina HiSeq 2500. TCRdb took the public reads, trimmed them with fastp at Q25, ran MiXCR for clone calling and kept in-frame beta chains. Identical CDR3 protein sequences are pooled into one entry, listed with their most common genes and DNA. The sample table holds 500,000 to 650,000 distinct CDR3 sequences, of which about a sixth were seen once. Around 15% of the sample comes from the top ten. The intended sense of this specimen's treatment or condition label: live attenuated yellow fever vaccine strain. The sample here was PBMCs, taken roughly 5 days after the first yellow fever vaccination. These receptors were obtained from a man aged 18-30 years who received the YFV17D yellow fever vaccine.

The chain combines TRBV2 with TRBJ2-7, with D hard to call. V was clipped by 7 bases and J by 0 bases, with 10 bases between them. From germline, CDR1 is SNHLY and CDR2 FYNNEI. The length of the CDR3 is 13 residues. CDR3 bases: TGTGCCAGCAAGTTTCTCGCCTCCTACGAGCAGTACTTC. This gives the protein CASKFLASYEQYF. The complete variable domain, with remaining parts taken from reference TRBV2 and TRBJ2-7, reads EPEVTQTPSHQVTQMGQEVILRCVPISNHLYFYWYRQILGQKVEFLVSFYNNEISEKSEIFDDQFSVERPDGSNFTLKIRSTKLEDSAMYFCASKFLASYEQYFGPGTRLTVT.

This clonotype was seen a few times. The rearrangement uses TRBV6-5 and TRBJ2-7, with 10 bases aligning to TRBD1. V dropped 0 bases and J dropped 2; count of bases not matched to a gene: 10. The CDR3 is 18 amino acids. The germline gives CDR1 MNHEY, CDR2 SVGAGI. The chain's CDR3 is CASSYSTSAGTGAYEQYF. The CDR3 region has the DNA TGTGCCAGCAGTTACTCGACGTCAGCCGGGACAGGGGCCTACGAGCAGTACTTC.

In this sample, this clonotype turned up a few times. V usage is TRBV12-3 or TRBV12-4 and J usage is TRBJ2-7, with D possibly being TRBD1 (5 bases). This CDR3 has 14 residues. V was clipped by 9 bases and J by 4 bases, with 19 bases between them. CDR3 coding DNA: TGTGCCAGACTGGGGCGATCACAGAAATACGAGCAGTACGTC. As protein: CARLGRSQKYEQYV.

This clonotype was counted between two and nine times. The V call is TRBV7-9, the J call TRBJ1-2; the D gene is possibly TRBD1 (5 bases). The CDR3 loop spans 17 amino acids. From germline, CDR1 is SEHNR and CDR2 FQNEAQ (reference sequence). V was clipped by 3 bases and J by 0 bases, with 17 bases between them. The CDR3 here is CASSFPTDIPTNYGYTF. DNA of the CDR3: TGTGCCAGCAGCTTTCCCACGGACATACCCACTAACTATGGCTACACCTTC.